This T cell receptor (beta chain) stems from a study of cytomegalovirus exposure and HLA in healthy donors. Notes on the study in general: Per a later analysis, HLA-associated TCR beta chains showed more clonal expansion than other, equally common TCR beta chains. Upon later analysis, TCR association rates were observed to vary by HLA locus, being highest for DRB1 and lowest for HLA-C. Later on, a genetic analysis was performed. It linked a missense variant in DCLRE1C with V- and J-gene trimming of TCR beta.

Comments on this clone: As yet, its antigen is unknown.

The CDR3 spans 16 residues. V lost 1 base to trimming and J lost 2 bases, with 13 bases between them. Germline assignment: CDR1 SEHNR and CDR2 FQNEAQ (reference sequence). The PCR made use of 60 Vbeta and 13 Jbeta primers. Assay: immunoSEQ multiplex PCR; the TCRdb copy retains only in-frame clones and omits some. The sample shows about 160,000 clones, approximately 78% of them seen only once. The specimen sequenced was PBMCs. The clonotype originates from a woman aged 40 to 50 in good health and CMV-seronegative. This rearrangement joins TRBV7-9 to TRBJ2-3; tentatively, D is TRBD1 (6 bases). The CDR3 region is CASSLGHRVNTDTQYF. The CDR3 DNA reads as TGTGCCAGCAGCTTAGGGCACAGGGTAAACACAGATACGCAGTATTTT.